The source of this T cell receptor (beta chain) is a study of T cell responses to AZD1222 COVID-19 vaccine. Findings and limits, study-wide: Increased Spike-specific TCR breadth and depth were observed after two AZD1222 doses. Mostly white British, mostly female donors; authors suggested clonal diversity may be underestimated. All repertoire sampling was performed exclusively after the peak T cell response.

Trimming pared 3 bases from V and 5 bases from J, leaving 13 bases between. The CDR3 is 14 residues long. Germline CDR1 reads PRHDT; CDR2 reads FYEKMQ (reference sequence). Assay: immunoSEQ multiplex PCR; the TCRdb copy retains only in-frame clones and omits some. The repertoire holds some 120,000 clones, roughly 87% seen once, with roughly 7.4% in the top ten. About this clone: The antigen is undetermined.

The sample here was peripheral blood, taken on day 0 of AZD1222 vaccination. The chain recombines TRBV13 with TRBJ1-1; maybe TRBD1 (5 bases). The sequence was collected from an adult in good health. CDR3 in DNA: TGTGCCAGCAGCTTCCCCCCAGGGAGAACTGAAGCTTTCTTT. Translated: CASSFPPGRTEAFF.